These T cell receptor beta chains were read from a single sample in a study of cytomegalovirus exposure and HLA in healthy donors. Profiling relied on immunoSEQ multiplex PCR, and the TCRdb table lists in-frame clones only, not all of them. The table records some 170,000 clones, 77% of them present only once. The material sequenced was PBMCs. The receptors shown here come from a woman aged 25 to 39 in good health and CMV-seronegative. The CDR3 runs from the conserved cysteine through the conserved F or W. Fields, in order: V gene, D gene, clone size, J gene, CDR3 DNA, CDR3 protein. The D gene is left open where the match is weak. A row's size may be missing; if present it is once, few, many or a size class.

TRBV30,NA,few,TRBJ1-5,TGTGCCTGGAGTGTACGCAGGGCTAGCAATCAGCCCCAGCATTTT,CAWSVRRASNQPQHF
TRBV5-1,TRBD1,NA,TRBJ2-5,TGCGCCAGCAGCTTCGAGGGGGCTAGGGAGACCCAGTACTTC,CASSFEGARETQYF
TRBV4-3,NA,few,TRBJ1-2,TGCGCCAGCAGCCAAGATTTGGGGGCGTCGGATGGCTACACCTTC,CASSQDLGASDGYTF
TRBV2,TRBD1,NA,TRBJ1-1,TGTGCCAGCAGAGGAACAGGGGCGAACACTGAAGCTTTCTTT,CASRGTGANTEAFF
TRBV7-9,NA,once,TRBJ1-6,TGTGCCAGCAGCCCGAGGGCCGAACCCTCCTATAATTCACCCCTCCACTTT,CASSPRAEPSYNSPLHF
TRBV6-6,NA,NA,TRBJ2-7,TGTGCCAGCAGTTATGGACAAGTTAGCTCCTACGAGCAGTACTTC,CASSYGQVSSYEQYF
TRBV28,NA,NA,TRBJ2-7,TGTGCCAGCAGCAAAAGGGGTCCCTACGAGCAGTACTTC,CASSKRGPYEQYF
TRBV4-3,TRBD2,NA,TRBJ2-7,TGCGCCAGCAGCCAAGGGACTAGCGGGCCCTACGAGCAGTACTTC,CASSQGTSGPYEQYF
TRBV14,TRBD1,NA,TRBJ1-1,TGTGCCAGCAGGCCTACTAGAAGACAGGGGGTAGTGAACACTGAAGCTTTCTTT,CASRPTRRQGVVNTEAFF
TRBV4-2,NA,NA,TRBJ1-2,TGTGCCAGCAGCGACCGGGACGGGAGTTTCTATGGCTACCCCTTC,CASSDRDGSFYGYPF
TRBV5-6,NA,NA,TRBJ2-7,TGTGCCAGCAGCTTGGAGAACAGGGACGGCGAGCAGTACTTC,CASSLENRDGEQYF
TRBV10-2,TRBD2,NA,TRBJ2-3,TGCGCCAGCAGTGGTAGGACTAGCGGGGGGTACACAGATACGCAGTATTTT,CASSGRTSGGYTDTQYF
TRBV7-9,TRBD2,NA,TRBJ2-7,TGTGCCAGCAGCTTAGAACGTTCTAGCGGGAGCTTCTACGAGCAGTACTTC,CASSLERSSGSFYEQYF
TRBV18,NA,NA,TRBJ2-7,TGTGCCAGCTCACCCCCAGGGAGGTACGAGCAGTACTTC,CASSPPGRYEQYF
TRBV7-9,NA,NA,TRBJ1-6,TGTGCCAGCAGCTTTACACCCGCCTCCTATAATTCACCCCTCCACTTT,CASSFTPASYNSPLHF
TRBV28,NA,NA,TRBJ1-1,TGTGCCAGCAGTTTAGGCCAGGGGTACACTGAAGCTTTCTTT,CASSLGQGYTEAFF
TRBV5-1,NA,once,TRBJ2-6,TGCGCCAGCAACACCGGGACAATGGTCTTTGGGGCCAACGTCCTGACTTTC,CASNTGTMVFGANVLTF
TRBV29-1,NA,NA,TRBJ1-1,TGCAGCGCCACAACAGGGCACACTGAAGCTTTCTTT,CSATTGHTEAFF
TRBV30,NA,few,TRBJ1-4,TGTGCCGCCAGACTACAGCCGGGGAGTGAAAAACTGTTTTTT,CAARLQPGSEKLFF
TRBV5-6,NA,NA,TRBJ1-5,TGTGCCAGCAGCCCAGGACAGCTAAATCAGCCCCAGCATTTT,CASSPGQLNQPQHF
TRBV2,TRBD1,NA,TRBJ2-2,TGTGCCAGCAGAGTTGGGACAGGGAAGGAAGGGGAGCTGTTTTTT,CASRVGTGKEGELFF
TRBV29-1,NA,NA,TRBJ1-2,TGCAGCGTTGAGGGGTGGGCAGGGGAATACTATGGCTACACCTTC,CSVEGWAGEYYGYTF
TRBV7-9,TRBD1,once,TRBJ2-4,TGTGCCAGCAGCCTTACAGGGGAGAACATTCAGTACTTC,CASSLTGENIQYF
TRBV7-7,TRBD1,once,TRBJ2-7,TGTGCTAGTTGGGGACAGGGAAGGAAGAACGAGCAGTACTTC,CASWGQGRKNEQYF
TRBV30,NA,NA,TRBJ2-7,TGTGCCTGGAGCGGCGGAGGGGTAAAGAACGAGCAGTACTTC,CAWSGGGVKNEQYF
TRBV11-2,TRBD1,NA,TRBJ2-7,TGTGCCAGCAGCTTAGTCGGGACAGGGGGCGACGAGCAGTACTTC,CASSLVGTGGDEQYF
TRBV5-1,NA,NA,TRBJ1-1,TGCGCCAGCAGACAGGGTTCGGGGAACACTGAAGCTTTCTTT,CASRQGSGNTEAFF
TRBV7-8,NA,NA,TRBJ2-3,TGTGCCAGCAGCCGGAGGCTCCCGATCACAGATACGCAGTATTTT,CASSRRLPITDTQYF
TRBV9,TRBD1,NA,TRBJ1-3,TGTGCCAGCAGCGTCAGGGGGAACGGAAACACCATATATTTT,CASSVRGNGNTIYF
TRBV28,TRBD2,once,TRBJ2-3,TGTGCCAGCAGTTTACTAGCGGGGCAAAGAGATACGCAGTATTTT,CASSLLAGQRDTQYF
TRBV6-6,TRBD1,NA,TRBJ2-7,TGTGCCAGCAGTGCCGGACAGGGTCCTACCTACGAGCAGTACTTC,CASSAGQGPTYEQYF
TRBV7-2,NA,NA,TRBJ1-5,TGTGCCAGCAGGGTAGACAGCCACAATCAGCCCCAGCATTTT,CASRVDSHNQPQHF